What follows are 30 T cell receptor beta chains derived from one specimen sequenced in a study of T cells in Graves' hyperthyroidism and ophthalmopathy. There were TCR beta CDR3 regions amplified from RNA transcripts. The HTBI set primed first-round TCR CDR3 RT-PCR. TCRdb re-called the multiplex PCR reads with MiXCR, one entry per CDR3 protein. The sample has hundreds of thousands of distinct CDR3 sequences; approximately 15% are singletons. The material sequenced was blood. These receptors all stem from a woman between 18 and 29 years old with Graves' hyperthyroidism.

This clonotype has only a few counts. This sequence joins TRBV12-3 or TRBV12-4 and TRBJ1-4, with D unclear. V was pared by 3 bases and J by 8 bases, with 16 bases between. The CDR3 is 15 amino acids. The CDR3 reads CASSLGGEGWEKLFF. The CDR3 nucleotides are TGTGCCAGCAGTTTGGGCGGGGAGGGCTGGGAAAAACTGTTTTTT.

This clonotype appeared many times. The rearrangement joins TRBV11-3 to TRBJ2-1; a weak D match, TRBD2 (5 bases). The ends were cut back, 6 bases at V and 7 bases at J, with 19 bases in the middle. CDR3 size: 15 residues. The V gene's germline CDR1 is SGHNT and CDR2 YENEEA. The CDR3 loop is CASRQRENGENEQFF. The CDR3 region has the DNA TGTGCCAGCAGACAAAGGGAAAATGGGGAGAATGAGCAGTTCTTC. The full variable domain, completed using reference TRBV11-3 and TRBJ2-1, is EAGVVQSPRYKIIEKKQPVAFWCNPISGHNTLYWYLQNLGQGPELLIRYENEEAVDDSQLPKDRFSAERLKGVDSTLKIQPAELGDSAVYLCASRQRENGENEQFFGPGTRLTVL.

The CDR3 DNA sequence: TGTGCCAGCAGTGAGTCTGGCAGGGGGGGTTCGGGCTACACCTTC. This translates into CASSESGRGGSGYTF. The rearrangement joins TRBV25-1 to TRBJ1-2; 7 positions agree with TRBD1. The CDR3 has 15 residues. CDR1 is MGHDK, CDR2 SYGVNS, per germline. Trimming cost V 3 bases and J 8 bases; bases outside gene matches: 12.

This clonotype was observed at least ten times. The V and J genes are TRBV7-9 and TRBJ2-5; TRBD2 aligns across 8 bases. Per the germline V gene, CDR1 is SEHNR and CDR2 is FQNEAQ (reference sequence). The CDR3 totals 15 residues. Trimming at V came to 2 bases and at J to 4 bases, leaving 6 bases not matched to a gene. CDR3 loop: CASSLWTSLLETQYF. CDR3 nucleotide sequence: TGTGCCAGCAGCTTATGGACTAGCCTATTAGAGACCCAGTACTTC.

At least ten counts were recorded for this clonotype. This chain joins TRBV25-1 and TRBJ2-1, with D possibly being TRBD1 or TRBD2 (5 bases each). The CDR3 runs 15 residues. The V gene lost 8 bases and the J gene lost 8 bases, with 22 bases spanning the gap. Germline CDR1 and CDR2: MGHDK and SYGVNS. The CDR3 loop reads CASVRTGGRGDEQFF. The CDR3 coding sequence is TGTGCCAGCGTGAGAACAGGAGGTCGCGGCGATGAGCAGTTCTTC.

This clonotype showed up just a few times. CDR3 protein: CASSWTGDRDSPLHF. The DNA of the CDR3 is TGCGCCAGCAGCTGGACAGGGGACCGGGATTCACCCCTCCACTTT. The rearrangement links TRBV5-1 to TRBJ1-6; the match to TRBD1 covers 9 bases. The CDR3 loop spans 15 amino acids. Trimming removed 3 bases from V and 8 bases from J; junction bases left unmatched: 6. The germline CDR1 and CDR2 sequences are SGHRS and YFSETQ.

This clonotype was observed at least ten times. The chain links TRBV7-6 to TRBJ2-1; D call uncertain. From germline, CDR1 is SGHVS and CDR2 FNYEAQ. This CDR3 is 18 amino acids long. Trimming took 0 bases from V and 2 from J, leaving 17 bases between them. The CDR3 sequence is CASSLAPTDRKTYNEQFF. The CDR3 nucleotides are TGTGCCAGCAGCTTAGCACCCACTGACCGGAAAACCTACAATGAGCAGTTCTTC. Looking up the rest from reference TRBV7-6 and TRBJ2-1 gives the full variable domain: GAGVSQSPRYKVTKRGQDVALRCDPISGHVSLYWYRQALGQGPEFLTYFNYEAQQDKSGLPNDRFSAERPEGSISTLTIQRTEQRDSAMYRCASSLAPTDRKTYNEQFFGPGTRLTVL.

Points on this clonotype: A much larger clone lies one base from this, so it may be a read error. The chain links TRBV4-3 to TRBJ2-7, with a tentative D call TRBD2 (6 bases). CDR3 length: 16 amino acids. With 0 bases removed from V and 2 bases from J, the gap between germline ends came to 14 bases. Germline V gene sequence: CDR1 LGHNA, CDR2 YSLEER. Here the CDR3 reads CASSQDLPSVAYEQYF. In DNA, the CDR3 is TGCGCCAGCAGCCAAGATCTGCCTAGCGTAGCCTACGAGCAGTACTTC.

This chain links TRBV19 with TRBJ2-7, with D possibly matching TRBD1 (6 bases). TRBJ2-1 matches the DNA end more closely, so the J call is doubtful. CDR1 is LNHDA and CDR2 is SQIVND in the germline V gene (reference sequence). There are 18 residues in the CDR3. The CDR3 loop reads CASSTRRPGTPNSYEQFF. CDR3 nucleotides: TGTGCCAGTAGTACGCGTCGTCCCGGGACACCGAACTCCTACGAGCAGTTCTTC.

This clonotype was found many times. This rearrangement joins TRBV6-1 to TRBJ2-2; 10 bases match TRBD1. Germline V gives CDR1 MNHNS, CDR2 SASEGT. Trimming at V came to 6 bases and at J to 6 bases, leaving 7 bases not matched to a gene. This CDR3 spans 15 amino acids. This CDR3 reads CASSNPGQGSGELFF. The CDR3 DNA follows: TGTGCCAGCAGCAACCCGGGACAGGGGTCCGGGGAGCTGTTTTTT.

Many counts were recorded for this clonotype. The gene calls are TRBV13 and TRBJ2-1, with 9 bases lining up with TRBD1. CDR1 and CDR2 (germline): PRHDT, FYEKMQ (reference sequence). J gave up 8 bases and V 4 bases, and 12 bases lay outside the gene matches. The CDR3 consists of 16 residues. The CDR3 spells CASSSRTDRGFDEQFF. The CDR3 DNA is TGTGCCAGCAGCTCTCGGACGGACAGGGGATTTGATGAGCAGTTCTTC.

This clonotype appeared a few times. This sequence joins TRBV16 and TRBJ1-5; D possibly corresponds to TRBD1 (5 bases). Germline V gene sequence: CDR1 KGHSY, CDR2 FQNENV. CDR3 length: 14 residues. V was cut by 3 bases and J by 3 bases, with 9 bases left in between. CDR3 DNA: TGTGCCAGCAGCCAGGGACGGATCAATCAGCCCCAGCATTTT. It is translated as CASSQGRINQPQHF. Drawing the rest from reference TRBV16 and TRBJ1-5, the complete variable domain is GEEVAQTPKHLVRGEGQKAKLYCAPIKGHSYVFWYQQVLKNEFKFLISFQNENVFDETGMPKERFSAKCLPNSPCSLEIQATKLEDSAVYFCASSQGRINQPQHFGDGTRLSIL.

On this clonotype: One end of the junction is discordant with germline, which a read error may explain. V usage is TRBV20-1 and J usage is TRBJ2-7, with 7 bases aligning to TRBD2. This CDR3 is 18 amino acids long. Germline V gives CDR1 DFQATT, CDR2 SNEGSKA (reference sequence). The CDR3 is CSARDHRAERDEGYEQHF. CDR3 DNA: TGCAGTGCTAGAGATCATCGGGCGGAGCGGGATGAGGGTTACGAGCAGCACTTC.

This clonotype was recorded at least ten times. V gene TRBV12-3 or TRBV12-4 combines with J gene TRBJ1-1; D ambiguous. The CDR3 runs 13 residues. V was pared by 6 bases and J by 4 bases, with 12 bases between. CDR3 sequence reads: CASRDGVGTEAFF. CDR3 nucleotide sequence: TGTGCCAGCAGAGACGGGGTGGGCACTGAAGCTTTCTTT.

Many counts were recorded for this clonotype. This chain connects TRBV6-1 to TRBJ2-5; D is undetermined. The CDR3 is 13 residues long. V dropped 8 bases and J dropped 2 bases, with 12 bases sitting between them. The germline V gene has CDR1 MNHNS and CDR2 SASEGT. CDR3 coding DNA: TGTGCCAGCGGTACGGACCGTCAAGAGACCCAGTACTTC. Residues: CASGTDRQETQYF.

The V and J genes are TRBV7-9 and TRBJ1-1; TRBD1 matches 12 bases. Germline-derived CDR1 and CDR2 are SEHNR and FQNEAQ (reference sequence). The CDR3 length is 14 residues. V dropped 6 bases and J dropped 7; count of bases not matched to a gene: 6. DNA of the CDR3: TGTGCCAGCAGAGCGGGACAGGGGGCTGTTGAAGCTTTCTTT. Amino acid sequence: CASRAGQGAVEAFF.

This clonotype was counted between two and nine times. The chain employs TRBV11-2 and TRBJ1-2; 8 positions match TRBD1. The CDR3 is 14 amino acids. CDR1 and CDR2 (germline): SGHAT, FQNNGV. With 5 bases clipped from V and 7 bases from J, the junction kept 9 bases outside the gene matches. The CDR3 here is CASSETGEVGGYTF. The CDR3 DNA is TGTGCCAGCAGCGAGACAGGGGAAGTGGGTGGCTACACCTTC.

The V gene is TRBV7-2, the J gene TRBJ1-6; TRBD1 agrees at 7 bases. CDR1 is SGHTA, CDR2 FQGNSA, per germline. Trimming cost V 1 base and J 7 bases; bases outside gene matches: 7. The CDR3 covers 16 residues. The CDR3 reads CASSLVYRGGNSPLHF. The CDR3 region has the DNA TGTGCCAGCAGCTTAGTCTACAGGGGTGGGAATTCACCCCTCCACTTT.

The rearrangement links TRBV25-1 to TRBJ2-1; D gene uncertain. The CDR3 is 12 amino acids. Germline V gene sequence: CDR1 MGHDK, CDR2 SYGVNS. The ends were cut back, 3 bases at V and 10 bases at J, with 10 bases in the middle. CDR3 residues: CASSEGMGEQFF. The CDR3 nucleotides are TGTGCCAGCAGTGAGGGAATGGGAGAGCAGTTCTTC.

The chain links TRBV14 to TRBJ2-4; possibly TRBD1 or TRBD2 for D (5 bases each). There are 23 residues in the CDR3. Trimming stripped 2 bases from V and 1 base from J, with 33 bases between. Per the germline V gene, CDR1 is SGHDN and CDR2 is FVKESK. The CDR3 DNA is TGTGCCAGCAGCCAAAACGAGGTTTCCGGGACCTCCTCGATTAAGGGGGCCAAAAACATTCAGTACTTC. Protein sequence: CASSQNEVSGTSSIKGAKNIQYF. Full variable domain (remainder filled in from reference TRBV14 and TRBJ2-4): EAGVTQFPSHSVIEKGQTVTLRCDPISGHDNLYWYRRVMGKEIKFLLHFVKESKQDESGMPNNRFLAERTGGTYSTLKVQPAELEDSGVYFCASSQNEVSGTSSIKGAKNIQYFGAGTRLSVL.

Ten or more counts support this clonotype. The CDR3 DNA is TGCAGTGCTACGGGGGAGACCCAGTACTTC. Its translation is CSATGETQYF. V is TRBV20-1 and J is TRBJ2-5, with TRBD2 as a possible D gene (5 bases). Germline V gives CDR1 DFQATT, CDR2 SNEGSKA (reference sequence). Deletions cut 4 bases from V and 5 bases from J, with 5 bases between. The CDR3 extends over 10 amino acids.

This clonotype was observed once. The V and J genes are TRBV6-2 or TRBV6-3 and TRBJ1-3; D might be TRBD1 (5 bases). Germline V gene data show CDR1 as MNHEY and CDR2 as SVGEGT. Deletions cut 5 bases from V and 9 bases from J, with 14 bases between. This CDR3 has 13 residues. The CDR3 reads CASSPTGDGTIYF. For the CDR3, the DNA is TGTGCCAGCAGTCCCACAGGAGACGGCACCATATATTTT.

The chain employs TRBV15 and TRBJ2-1; D call uncertain. CDR3 length: 14 residues. The ends were cut back, 8 bases at V and 5 bases at J, with 16 bases in the middle. Germline V CDR1 and CDR2: LNHNV, YYDKDF (reference sequence). DNA for the CDR3: TGTGCCACCTCGCCGGGTGTGCGTGACAATGAGCAGTTCTTC. Amino acids: CATSPGVRDNEQFF.

This clonotype appeared many times. This chain links TRBV20-1 with TRBJ1-6; D perhaps matches TRBD1 (6 bases). V dropped 0 bases and J dropped 7 bases, with 7 bases sitting between them. The CDR3 is 13 residues long. Per the germline V gene, CDR1 is DFQATT and CDR2 is SNEGSKA (reference sequence). DNA of the CDR3: TGCAGTGCTAGAGACAGGGGAAATTCACCCCTCCACTTT. Amino acids: CSARDRGNSPLHF.

This clonotype was detected many times. The chain couples TRBV12-3 or TRBV12-4 to TRBJ1-5; weak D call: TRBD1 (6 bases). V was clipped by 6 bases and J by 4 bases, with 31 bases between them. The CDR3 contains 20 residues. The CDR3 DNA reads as TGTGCCAGCAGCCCGTTTGGGCCCTCTCTTAGGGGGGCTTTTAATCAGCCCCAGCATTTT. Amino acids: CASSPFGPSLRGAFNQPQHF.

This clonotype was detected ten times or more. The chain links TRBV6-2 or TRBV6-3 to TRBJ2-2; 12 nucleotides align to TRBD2. This CDR3 region has 18 residues. The junction had 4 bases not matched to a gene; V was cut back by 2 bases and J by 0 bases. Germline assignment: CDR1 MNHEY and CDR2 SVGEGT. The CDR3 is CASSYASGRATNTGELFF. DNA for the CDR3: TGTGCCAGCAGTTACGCTAGCGGGAGGGCTACGAACACCGGGGAGCTGTTTTTT.

This clonotype appeared many times. This chain connects TRBV18 to TRBJ1-3; D gene ambiguous. The CDR3 is 13 residues long. V lost 3 bases and J lost 0, with 3 bases in between. The germline V gene has CDR1 KGHSH and CDR2 LQKENI. CDR3 sequence reads: CASSPGSGNTIYF. DNA of the CDR3: TGTGCCAGCTCACCGGGCTCTGGAAACACCATATATTTT.

The table lists this clonotype with a few counts. The chain uses TRBV24-1 and TRBJ2-1, with 12 bases aligning to TRBD2. The germline V gene encodes CDR1 KGHDR and CDR2 SFDVKD. Trimming at V came to 1 base and at J to 10 bases, leaving 4 bases not matched to a gene. This CDR3 region has 15 residues. The CDR3 loop reads CATSDFRLAGGEQFF. The CDR3 bases are TGTGCCACCAGTGATTTTAGGCTAGCGGGAGGGGAGCAGTTCTTC.

This clonotype was seen ten or more times. This rearrangement joins TRBV27 to TRBJ2-7, with D uncertain. Germline values: CDR1 MNHEY, CDR2 SMNVEV (reference sequence). V lost 5 bases and J lost 4, with 18 bases in between. The CDR3 sequence is 15 residues long. The CDR3 loop is CASSLTVPRGYEQYF. CDR3 nucleotides: TGTGCCAGCAGTCTCACAGTTCCCCGTGGGTACGAGCAGTACTTC.

This clonotype has just a few counts. V gene TRBV27 combines with J gene TRBJ2-6; the D gene is possibly TRBD1 (5 bases). This CDR3 has 15 amino acids. Germline-derived CDR1 and CDR2 are MNHEY and SMNVEV (reference sequence). Trimming removed 2 bases at V and 4 bases at J, with 9 bases between. Here the CDR3 reads CASSLAGFGANVLTF. The CDR3 DNA follows: TGTGCCAGCAGTTTAGCAGGGTTCGGGGCCAACGTCCTGACTTTC. The entire variable domain, with the rest obtained from reference TRBV27 and TRBJ2-6, is as follows: EAQVTQNPRYLITVTGKKLTVTCSQNMNHEYMSWYRQDPGLGLRQIYYSMNVEVTDKGDVPEGYKVSRKEKRNFPLILESPSPNQTSLYFCASSLAGFGANVLTFGAGSRLTVL.